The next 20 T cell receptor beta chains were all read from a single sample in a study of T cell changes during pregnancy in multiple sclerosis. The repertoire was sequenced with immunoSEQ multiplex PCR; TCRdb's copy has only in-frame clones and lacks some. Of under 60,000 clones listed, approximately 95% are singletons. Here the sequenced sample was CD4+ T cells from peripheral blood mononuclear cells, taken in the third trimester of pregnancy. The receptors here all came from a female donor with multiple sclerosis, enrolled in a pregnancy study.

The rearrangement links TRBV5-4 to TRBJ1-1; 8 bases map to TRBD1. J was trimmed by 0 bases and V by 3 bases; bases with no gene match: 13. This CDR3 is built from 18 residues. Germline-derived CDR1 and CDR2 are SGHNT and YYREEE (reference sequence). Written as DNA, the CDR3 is TGTGCCAGCAGCTCCTTGGTTAGGACAGGGTACATGAACACTGAAGCTTTCTTT. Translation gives CASSSLVRTGYMNTEAFF.

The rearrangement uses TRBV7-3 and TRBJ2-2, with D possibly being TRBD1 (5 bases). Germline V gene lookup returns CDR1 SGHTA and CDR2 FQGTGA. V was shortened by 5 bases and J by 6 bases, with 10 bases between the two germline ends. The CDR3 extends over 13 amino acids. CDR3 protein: CASSATGAGELFF. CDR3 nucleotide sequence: TGTGCCAGCAGCGCCACAGGTGCCGGGGAGCTGTTTTTT.

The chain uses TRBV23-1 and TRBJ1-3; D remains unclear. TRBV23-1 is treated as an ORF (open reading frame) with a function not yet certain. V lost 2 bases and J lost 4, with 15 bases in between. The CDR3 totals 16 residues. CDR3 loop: CASSQPFPRWGNTIYF. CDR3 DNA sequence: TGCGCCAGCAGTCAACCTTTCCCGAGATGGGGAAACACCATATATTTT.

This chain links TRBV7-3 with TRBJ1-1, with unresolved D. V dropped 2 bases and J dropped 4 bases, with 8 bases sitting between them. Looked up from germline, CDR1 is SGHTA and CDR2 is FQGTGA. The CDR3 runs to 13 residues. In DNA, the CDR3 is TGTGCCAGCAGCTTACTATCGGGCACTGAAGCTTTCTTT. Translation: CASSLLSGTEAFF.

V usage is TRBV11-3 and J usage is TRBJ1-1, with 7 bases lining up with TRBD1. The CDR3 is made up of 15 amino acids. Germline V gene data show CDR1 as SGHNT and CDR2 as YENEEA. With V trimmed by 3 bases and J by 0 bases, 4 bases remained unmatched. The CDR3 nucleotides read TGTGCCAGCAGCTTTAAGGGACAGCTGAACACTGAAGCTTTCTTT. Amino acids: CASSFKGQLNTEAFF. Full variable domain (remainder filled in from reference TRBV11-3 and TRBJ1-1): EAGVVQSPRYKIIEKKQPVAFWCNPISGHNTLYWYLQNLGQGPELLIRYENEEAVDDSQLPKDRFSAERLKGVDSTLKIQPAELGDSAVYLCASSFKGQLNTEAFFGQGTRLTVV.

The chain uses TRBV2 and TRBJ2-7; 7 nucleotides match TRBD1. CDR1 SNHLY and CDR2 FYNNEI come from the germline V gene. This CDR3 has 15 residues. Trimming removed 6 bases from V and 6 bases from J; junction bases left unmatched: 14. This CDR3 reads CASRYSRQGLSEQYF. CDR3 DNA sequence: TGTGCCAGCAGATACTCACGACAGGGTTTGAGCGAGCAGTACTTC.

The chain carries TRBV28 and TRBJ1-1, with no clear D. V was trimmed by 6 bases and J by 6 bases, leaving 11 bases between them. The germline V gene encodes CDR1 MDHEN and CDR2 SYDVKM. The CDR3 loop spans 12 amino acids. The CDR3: CASSVGFSEAFF. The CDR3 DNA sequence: TGTGCCAGCAGCGTCGGGTTTTCTGAAGCTTTCTTT.

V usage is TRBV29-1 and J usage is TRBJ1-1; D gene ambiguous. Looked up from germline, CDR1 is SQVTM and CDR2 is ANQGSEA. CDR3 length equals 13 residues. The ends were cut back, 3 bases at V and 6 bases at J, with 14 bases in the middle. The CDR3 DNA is TGCAGCGTTGAGGGCAGGTCTGTAGCTGAAGCTTTCTTT. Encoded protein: CSVEGRSVAEAFF.

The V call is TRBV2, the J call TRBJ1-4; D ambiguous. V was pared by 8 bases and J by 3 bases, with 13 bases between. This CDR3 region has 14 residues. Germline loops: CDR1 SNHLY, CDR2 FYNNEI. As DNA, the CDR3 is TGTGCCAGCGGGGAGCATGGGGCTAATGAAAAACTGTTTTTT. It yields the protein CASGEHGANEKLFF. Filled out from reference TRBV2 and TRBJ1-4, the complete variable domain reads EPEVTQTPSHQVTQMGQEVILRCVPISNHLYFYWYRQILGQKVEFLVSFYNNEISEKSEIFDDQFSVERPDGSNFTLKIRSTKLEDSAMYFCASGEHGANEKLFFGSGTQLSVL.

The CDR3, as DNA: TGCAGCGTTGAAAACGGGTATGAAGCTTTCTTT. It encodes CSVENGYEAFF. The V gene is TRBV29-1, the J gene TRBJ1-1; the D is unclear. V shed 2 bases and J shed 7 bases, with 8 bases lying between them. Germline V gene sequence: CDR1 SQVTM, CDR2 ANQGSEA. This CDR3 is built from 11 residues.

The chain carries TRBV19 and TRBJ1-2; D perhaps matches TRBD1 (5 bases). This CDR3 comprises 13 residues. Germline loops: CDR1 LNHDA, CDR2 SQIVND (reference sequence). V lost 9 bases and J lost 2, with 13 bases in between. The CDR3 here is CASGGDGNYGYTF. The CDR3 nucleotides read TGTGCCAGCGGGGGAGACGGAAACTATGGCTACACCTTC.

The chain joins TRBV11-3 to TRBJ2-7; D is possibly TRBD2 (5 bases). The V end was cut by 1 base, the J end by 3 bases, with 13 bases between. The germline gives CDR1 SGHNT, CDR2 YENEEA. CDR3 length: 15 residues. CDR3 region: CASSLGSGFSYEQYF. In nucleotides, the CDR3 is TGTGCCAGCAGCTTAGGGTCGGGATTTAGCTACGAGCAGTACTTC.

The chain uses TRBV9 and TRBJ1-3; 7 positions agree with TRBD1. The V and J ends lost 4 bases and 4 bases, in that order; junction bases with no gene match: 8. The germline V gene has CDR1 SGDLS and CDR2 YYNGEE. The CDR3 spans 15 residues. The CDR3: CASSKQGFSGNTIYF. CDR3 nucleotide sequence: TGTGCCAGCAGCAAACAGGGGTTTTCGGGAAACACCATATATTTT.

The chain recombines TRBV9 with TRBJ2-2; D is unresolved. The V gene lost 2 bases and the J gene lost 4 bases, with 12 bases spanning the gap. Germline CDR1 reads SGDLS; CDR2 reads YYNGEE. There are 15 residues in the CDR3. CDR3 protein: CASSVDPGSTGELFF. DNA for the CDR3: TGTGCCAGCAGCGTCGATCCGGGTTCCACCGGGGAGCTGTTTTTT.

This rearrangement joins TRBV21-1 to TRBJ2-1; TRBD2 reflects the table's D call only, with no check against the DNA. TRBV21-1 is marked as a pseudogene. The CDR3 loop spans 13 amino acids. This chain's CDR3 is CASSTEGGGEQFF. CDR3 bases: TGTGCCAGCAGCACCGAAGGGGGGGGAGAGCAGTTCTTC.

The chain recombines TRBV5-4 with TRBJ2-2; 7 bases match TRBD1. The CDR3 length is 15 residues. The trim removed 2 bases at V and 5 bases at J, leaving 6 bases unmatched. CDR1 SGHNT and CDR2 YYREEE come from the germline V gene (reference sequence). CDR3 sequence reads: CASSFTGAGTGELFF. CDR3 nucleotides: TGTGCCAGCAGCTTCACAGGGGCTGGGACCGGGGAGCTGTTTTTT.

As DNA, the CDR3 is TGTGCCAGCAGCCCTCGGTCCGGTGGAGAGACCCAGTACTTC. Protein: CASSPRSGGETQYF. The rearrangement joins TRBV5-6 to TRBJ2-5; D is unclear. V was pared by 4 bases and J by 4 bases, with 14 bases between. The CDR3 length is 14 residues. Germline V gene sequence: CDR1 SGHDT, CDR2 YYEEEE.

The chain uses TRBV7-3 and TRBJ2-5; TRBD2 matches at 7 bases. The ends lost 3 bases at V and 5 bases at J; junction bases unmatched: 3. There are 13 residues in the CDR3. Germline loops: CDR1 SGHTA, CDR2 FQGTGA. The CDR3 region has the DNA TGTGCCAGCAGCTTTAACGGGGGGGAGACCCAGTACTTC. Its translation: CASSFNGGETQYF.

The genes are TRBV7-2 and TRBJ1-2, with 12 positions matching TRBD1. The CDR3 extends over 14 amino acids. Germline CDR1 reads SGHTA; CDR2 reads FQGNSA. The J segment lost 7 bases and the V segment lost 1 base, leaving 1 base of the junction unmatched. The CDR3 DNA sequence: TGTGCCAGCAGCTTAGGGGACAGGGGGCTTGGCTACACCTTC. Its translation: CASSLGDRGLGYTF.

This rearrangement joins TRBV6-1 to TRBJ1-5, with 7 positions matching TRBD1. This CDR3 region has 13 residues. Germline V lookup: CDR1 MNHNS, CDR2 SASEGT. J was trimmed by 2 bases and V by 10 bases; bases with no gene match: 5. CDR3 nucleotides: TGTGCCACTCAGGGGGTCGGCAATCAGCCCCAGCATTTT. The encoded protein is CATQGVGNQPQHF.